This passage covers 2 T cell receptor beta chains from one sample sequenced in a study of T cell repertoires in cytomegalovirus infection. The antigens for these receptors are not known. One entry per CDR3 protein, called by TCRdb with MiXCR from the reads. The sample shows approximately 280,000 distinct CDR3 sequences, about 20% of them seen only once. The source was cultured PBMCs, collected from culture after CMV antigen stimulation. All receptors derive from a human donor in good health (CMV status not recorded). Some clones in this sample may be carry-over from other donors' samples.

This clonotype was observed a few times. The chain recombines TRBV7-9 with TRBJ1-1, with TRBD1 as a possible D gene (6 bases). Germline CDR1 is SEHNR and CDR2 is FQNEAQ (reference sequence). V lost 3 bases and J 7 bases, leaving 15 bases between the germline ends. This CDR3 is 14 amino acids long. CDR3 bases: TGTGCCAGCAGCTTTAGGCAGGGGCACCGTGAAGCTTTCTTT. Amino acids: CASSFRQGHREAFF.

The rearrangement uses TRBV20-1 and TRBJ2-1; the D gene could be TRBD1 or TRBD2 (5 bases each). Trimming pared 3 bases from V and 9 bases from J, leaving 15 bases between. The germline V gene has CDR1 DFQATT and CDR2 SNEGSKA (reference sequence). The CDR3 is made up of 13 amino acids. The CDR3 reads CSASRGASSEQFF. The DNA of the CDR3 is TGCAGTGCTAGCCGAGGGGCTAGCAGTGAGCAGTTCTTC.